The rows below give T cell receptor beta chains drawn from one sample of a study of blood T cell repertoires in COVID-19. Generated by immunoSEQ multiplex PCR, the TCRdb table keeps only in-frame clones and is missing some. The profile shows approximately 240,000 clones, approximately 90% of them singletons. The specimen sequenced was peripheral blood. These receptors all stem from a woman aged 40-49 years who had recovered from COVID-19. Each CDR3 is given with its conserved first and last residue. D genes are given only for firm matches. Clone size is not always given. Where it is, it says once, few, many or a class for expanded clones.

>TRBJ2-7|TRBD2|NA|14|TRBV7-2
TGTGCCAGCAGCTTAGGTGCGGGGGGCGACGAGCAGTACTTC
CASSLGAGGDEQYF
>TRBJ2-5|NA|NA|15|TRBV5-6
TGTGCCAGCAGCTTGGATGCCAGGGTCCAAGAGACCCAGTACTTC
CASSLDARVQETQYF
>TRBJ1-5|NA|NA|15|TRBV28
TGTGCCAGCACGAGACCCGGGAAGGGCAATCAGCCCCAGCATTTT
CASTRPGKGNQPQHF
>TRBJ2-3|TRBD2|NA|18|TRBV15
TGTGCCACCAGCAGTACCTTCCTACTAGCGGAGTTCACAGATACGCAGTATTTT
CATSSTFLLAEFTDTQYF
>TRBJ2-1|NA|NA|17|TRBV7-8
TGTGCCAGCAGCTATGGAGTACGTCGGAGCTCCTACAATGAGCAGTTCTTC
CASSYGVRRSSYNEQFF
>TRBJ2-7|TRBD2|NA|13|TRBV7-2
TGTGCCAGCAGCCTCATAAAAGAGTCTAGCGGGAGCTTC
CASSLIKESSGSF
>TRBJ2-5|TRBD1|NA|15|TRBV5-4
TGTGCCAGCAGCGGAGGGACAGGGGTCCAAGAGACCCAGTACTTC
CASSGGTGVQETQYF
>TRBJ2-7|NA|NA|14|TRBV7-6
TGTGCCAGCAGCCTGCGGGGTGCCCCCTACGAGCAGTACTTC
CASSLRGAPYEQYF
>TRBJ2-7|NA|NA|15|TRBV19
TGTGCCAGTAGTATCCCCACTCGAGTGCCCTACGAGCAGTACTTC
CASSIPTRVPYEQYF
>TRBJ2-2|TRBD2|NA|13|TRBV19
TGTGCCAGTACCGACGGGGGGACCGGGGAGCTGTTTTTT
CASTDGGTGELFF
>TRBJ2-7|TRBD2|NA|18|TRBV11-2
TGTGCCAGCAGCAAACGGACTAGCGGGGGGGCCCCTTTTTACGAGCAGTACTTC
CASSKRTSGGAPFYEQYF
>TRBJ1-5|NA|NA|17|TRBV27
TGTGCCAGCAGTTCACTTGTGGGGGAGGGAAGCAATCAGCCCCAGCATTTT
CASSSLVGEGSNQPQHF
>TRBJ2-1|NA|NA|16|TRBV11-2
TGTGCCAGCAGCTTAGTGGGGCTAGGTGTCTACAATGAGCAGTTCTTC
CASSLVGLGVYNEQFF
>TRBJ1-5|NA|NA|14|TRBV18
TGTGCCAGCTCACCTTTGGCTGCAAATCAGCCCCAGCATTTT
CASSPLAANQPQHF
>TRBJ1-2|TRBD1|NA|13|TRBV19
TGTGCCAGTAGATCGGACAGGGGCTATGGCTACACCTTC
CASRSDRGYGYTF
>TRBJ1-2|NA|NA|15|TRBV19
TGTGCCAGTAGTATGGCGCAGTCCGGGGGCTATGGCTACACCTTC
CASSMAQSGGYGYTF
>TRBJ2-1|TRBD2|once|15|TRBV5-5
TGTGCCAGCAGTTTTGTTCTAGCGGGCCACAATGAGCAGTTCTTC
CASSFVLAGHNEQFF
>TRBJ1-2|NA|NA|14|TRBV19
TGTGCCAGTAGTATATCGCGGGGGGCGTATGGCTACACCTTC
CASSISRGAYGYTF
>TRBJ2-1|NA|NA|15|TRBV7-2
TGTGCCAGCAGCTTAAACGGGGGACAGACGGGTGAGCAGTTCTTC
CASSLNGGQTGEQFF
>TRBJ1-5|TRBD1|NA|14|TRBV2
TGTGCCAGCAGTGTACAGGGGAAGGGTCAGCCCCAGCATTTT
CASSVQGKGQPQHF
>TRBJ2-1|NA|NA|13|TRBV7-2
TGTGCCAGCAGCTTAGGGACTACCAATGAGCAGTTCTTC
CASSLGTTNEQFF
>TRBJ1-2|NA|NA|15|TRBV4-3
TGCGCCAGCAGCCACCTCAGGACGGGGGTGGAAGGCTACACCTTC
CASSHLRTGVEGYTF
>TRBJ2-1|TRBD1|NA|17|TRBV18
TGTGCCAGCTCACTTGAGACAGGGGCCCCAAGTGGTGGTAGGCAGTTCTTC
CASSLETGAPSGGRQFF
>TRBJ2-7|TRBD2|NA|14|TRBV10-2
TGCGCCAGCATTGGCGGGGGTAGCAGCTACGAGCAGTACTTC
CASIGGGSSYEQYF
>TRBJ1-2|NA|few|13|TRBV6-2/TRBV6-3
TGTGCCAGCAGTTACCGGGACATACGCGGCTACACCTTC
CASSYRDIRGYTF
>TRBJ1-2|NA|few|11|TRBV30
TGTGCCTGGAGTGCAGGGGTTGGCTACACCTTC
CAWSAGVGYTF
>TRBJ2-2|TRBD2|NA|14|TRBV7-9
TGTGCCAGCAGCCCTACTAGCGGCACCGGGGAGCTGTTTTTT
CASSPTSGTGELFF